This passage covers 4 T cell receptor beta chains from one sample sequenced in a study of blood T cell repertoires in COVID-19. Method: immunoSEQ multiplex PCR; TCRdb's copy keeps in-frame clones and lacks some. Of 95,000 to 150,000 clones listed, around 81% are singletons. The sample taken for sequencing was peripheral blood. The receptors shown here come from a man aged 30-40 years with COVID-19, enrolled during active disease.

The chain carries TRBV7-3 and TRBJ2-5; TRBD1 is a possible D gene (5 bases). Trimming left V 5 bases short and J 5 bases short, with 12 bases between. CDR1 and CDR2 (germline): SGHTA, FQGTGA. The length of the CDR3 is 13 residues. The DNA for the CDR3 is TGTGCCAGCAGCCAGGGTCCCGGGGAGACCCAGTACTTC. Translation: CASSQGPGETQYF.

The V call is TRBV28, the J call TRBJ1-2; 12 bases agree with TRBD1. The V and J ends lost 5 bases and 0 bases, in that order; junction bases with no gene match: 25. Germline V gives CDR1 MDHEN, CDR2 SYDVKM. The CDR3 extends over 23 amino acids. CDR3 coding DNA: TGTGCCAGCAGTCATTCGTCCCACGGGACAGGGGGCGACCCCCTCATCCCTAACTATGGCTACACCTTC. This translates into CASSHSSHGTGGDPLIPNYGYTF.

This chain connects TRBV27 to TRBJ2-7; D is possibly TRBD1 (6 bases). Trimming took off 4 bases at V and 3 bases at J, with 10 bases between the two ends. This CDR3 comprises 13 residues. The germline gives CDR1 MNHEY, CDR2 SMNVEV (reference sequence). The CDR3 DNA follows: TGTGCCAGCAGTTCGTTCAGGGGCTACGAGCAGTACTTC. Translating it yields CASSSFRGYEQYF.

The rearrangement joins TRBV30 to TRBJ2-7; D perhaps matches TRBD1 (6 bases). The CDR3 is 14 amino acids. V lost 0 bases, J lost 5 bases, and 14 bases lay in between. In germline, CDR1 is GTSNPN, CDR2 SVGIG (reference sequence). CDR3 sequence: CAWSVGQGPHEQYF. The CDR3, as DNA: TGTGCCTGGAGTGTAGGGCAGGGGCCCCACGAGCAGTACTTC.